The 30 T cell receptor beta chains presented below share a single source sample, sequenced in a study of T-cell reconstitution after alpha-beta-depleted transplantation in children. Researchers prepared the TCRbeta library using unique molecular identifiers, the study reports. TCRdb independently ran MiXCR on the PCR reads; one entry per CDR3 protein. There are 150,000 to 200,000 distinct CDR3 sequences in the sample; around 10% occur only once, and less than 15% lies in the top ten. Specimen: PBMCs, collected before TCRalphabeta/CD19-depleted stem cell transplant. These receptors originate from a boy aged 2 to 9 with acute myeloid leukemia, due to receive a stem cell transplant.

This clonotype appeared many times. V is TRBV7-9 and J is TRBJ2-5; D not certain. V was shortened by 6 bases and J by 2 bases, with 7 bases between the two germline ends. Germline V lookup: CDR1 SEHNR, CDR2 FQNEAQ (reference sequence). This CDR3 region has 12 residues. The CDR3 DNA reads TGTGCCAGCAGACCACAACAAGAGACCCAGTACTTC. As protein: CASRPQQETQYF.

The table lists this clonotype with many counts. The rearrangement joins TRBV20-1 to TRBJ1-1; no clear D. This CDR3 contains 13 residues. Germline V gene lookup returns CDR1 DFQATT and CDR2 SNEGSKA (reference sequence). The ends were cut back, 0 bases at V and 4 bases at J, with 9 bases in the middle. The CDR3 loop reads CSAREGWGTEAFF. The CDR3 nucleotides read TGCAGTGCTAGAGAGGGGTGGGGCACTGAAGCTTTCTTT.

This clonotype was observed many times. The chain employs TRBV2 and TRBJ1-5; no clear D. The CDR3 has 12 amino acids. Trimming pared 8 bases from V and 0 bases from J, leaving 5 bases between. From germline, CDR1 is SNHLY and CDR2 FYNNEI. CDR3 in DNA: TGTGCCAGCGCGAATAGCAATCAGCCCCAGCATTTT. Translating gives CASANSNQPQHF.

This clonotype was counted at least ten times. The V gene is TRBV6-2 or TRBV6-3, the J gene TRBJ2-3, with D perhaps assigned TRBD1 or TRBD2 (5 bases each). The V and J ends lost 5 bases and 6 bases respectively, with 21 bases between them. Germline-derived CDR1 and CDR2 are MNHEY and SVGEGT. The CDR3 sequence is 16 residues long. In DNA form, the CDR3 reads TGTGCCAGCAGTCAAGTTCCCCTCGGGACGGGGGATACGCAGTATTTT. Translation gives CASSQVPLGTGDTQYF.

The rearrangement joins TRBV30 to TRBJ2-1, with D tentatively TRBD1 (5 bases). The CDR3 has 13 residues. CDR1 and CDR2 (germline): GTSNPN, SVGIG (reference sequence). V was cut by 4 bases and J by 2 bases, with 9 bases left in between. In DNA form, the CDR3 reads TGTGCCTGGAATTTCAGGGCCTACAATGAGCAGTTCTTC. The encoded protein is CAWNFRAYNEQFF. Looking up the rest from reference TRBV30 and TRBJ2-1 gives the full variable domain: SQTIHQWPATLVQPVGSPLSLECTVEGTSNPNLYWYRQAAGRGLQLLFYSVGIGQISSEVPQNLSASRPQDRQFILSSKKLLLSDSGFYLCAWNFRAYNEQFFGPGTRLTVL.

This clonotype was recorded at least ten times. For the CDR3, the DNA is TGTGCCAGCAGCTTACAGGGCCCCGTCAATGAGCAGTTCTTC. Protein sequence: CASSLQGPVNEQFF. The chain links TRBV7-9 to TRBJ2-1; D might be TRBD1 (5 bases). From germline, CDR1 is SEHNR and CDR2 FQNEAQ (reference sequence). The CDR3 extends over 14 amino acids. With 2 bases removed from V and 6 bases from J, the gap between germline ends came to 11 bases.

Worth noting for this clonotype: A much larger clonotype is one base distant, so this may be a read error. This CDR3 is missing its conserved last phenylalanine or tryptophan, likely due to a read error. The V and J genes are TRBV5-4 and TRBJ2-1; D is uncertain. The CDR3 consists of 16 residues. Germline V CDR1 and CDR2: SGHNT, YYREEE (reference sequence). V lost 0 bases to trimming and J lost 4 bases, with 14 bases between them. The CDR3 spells CASSLGTTIPYNEQFL. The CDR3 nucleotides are TGTGCCAGCAGCTTGGGCACTACAATCCCTTACAATGAGCAGTTCCTC.

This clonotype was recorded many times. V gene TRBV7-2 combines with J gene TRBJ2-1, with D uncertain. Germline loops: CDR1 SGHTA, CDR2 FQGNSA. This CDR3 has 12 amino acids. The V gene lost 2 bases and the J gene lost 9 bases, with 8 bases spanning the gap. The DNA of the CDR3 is TGTGCCAGCAGCTTATTTCCTTCTGAGCAGTTCTTC. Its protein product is CASSLFPSEQFF.

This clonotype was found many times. Here the CDR3 DNA reads TGTGCCAGCAGCCCGATTATGGTTTTAGCGGGAGTTAACACCGGGGAGCTGTTTTTT. Translating gives CASSPIMVLAGVNTGELFF. The chain uses TRBV4-2 and TRBJ2-2; TRBD2 matches at 9 bases. Germline V CDR1 and CDR2: LGHNA, YNFKEQ. The CDR3 is 19 amino acids. Unmatched junction bases numbered 14, after V lost 4 bases and J lost 2 bases.

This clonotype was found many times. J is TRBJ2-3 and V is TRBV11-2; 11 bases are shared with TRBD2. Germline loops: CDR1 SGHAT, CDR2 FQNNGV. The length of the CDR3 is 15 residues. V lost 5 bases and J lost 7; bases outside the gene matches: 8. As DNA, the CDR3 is TGTGCCAGCAGCCACCCTAGCGGGGGGACCCATACGCAGTATTTT. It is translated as CASSHPSGGTHTQYF.

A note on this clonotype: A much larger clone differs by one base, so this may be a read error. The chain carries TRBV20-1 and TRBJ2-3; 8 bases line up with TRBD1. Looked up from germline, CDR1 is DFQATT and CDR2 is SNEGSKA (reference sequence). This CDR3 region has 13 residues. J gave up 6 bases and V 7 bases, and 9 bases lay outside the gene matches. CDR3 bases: TGCAGTGGTAGCCAGGGGGCGCCTGATACGCAGTATTTT. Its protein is CSGSQGAPDTQYF.

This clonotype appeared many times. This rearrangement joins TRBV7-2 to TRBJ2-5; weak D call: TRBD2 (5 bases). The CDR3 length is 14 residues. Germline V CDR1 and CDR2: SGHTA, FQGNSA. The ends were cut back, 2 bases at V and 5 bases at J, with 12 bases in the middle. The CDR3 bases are TGTGCCAGCAGCTTAATTCGGGGTCGGGAGACCCAGTACTTC. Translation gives CASSLIRGRETQYF.

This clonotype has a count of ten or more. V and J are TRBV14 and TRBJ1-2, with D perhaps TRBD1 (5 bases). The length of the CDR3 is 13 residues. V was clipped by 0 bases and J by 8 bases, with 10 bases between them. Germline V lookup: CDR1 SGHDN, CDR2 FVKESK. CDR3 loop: CASSQDPRGGYTF. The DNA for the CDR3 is TGTGCCAGCAGCCAAGATCCACGGGGGGGCTACACCTTC.

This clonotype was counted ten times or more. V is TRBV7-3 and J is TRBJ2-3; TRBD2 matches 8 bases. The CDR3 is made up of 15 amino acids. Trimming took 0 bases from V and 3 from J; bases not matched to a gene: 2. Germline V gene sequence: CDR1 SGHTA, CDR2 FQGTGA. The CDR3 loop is CASSLTSGTTDTQYF. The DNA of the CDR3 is TGTGCCAGCAGCTTAACTAGCGGGACGACAGATACGCAGTATTTT.

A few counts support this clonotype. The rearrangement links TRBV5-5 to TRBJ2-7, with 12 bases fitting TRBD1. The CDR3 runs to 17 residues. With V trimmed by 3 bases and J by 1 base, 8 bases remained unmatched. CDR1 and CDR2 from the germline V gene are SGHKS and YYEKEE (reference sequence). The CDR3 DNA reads TGTGCCAGCAGCTCGGGACAGGGGGCTCCAAGGTCCTACGAGCAGTACTTC. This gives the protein CASSSGQGAPRSYEQYF.

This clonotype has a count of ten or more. DNA for the CDR3: TGTGCCAGCAGTGGGGGGGGACAGGGAGGCAATGAGCAGTTCTTC. Translated, it gives CASSGGGQGGNEQFF. The chain has TRBV2 and TRBJ2-1; 9 nucleotides match TRBD1. CDR3 length: 15 amino acids. V lost 4 bases to trimming and J lost 6 bases; unmatched junction nucleotides: 7. Germline loops: CDR1 SNHLY, CDR2 FYNNEI. The full variable domain, with the rest looked up from reference TRBV2 and TRBJ2-1, is EPEVTQTPSHQVTQMGQEVILRCVPISNHLYFYWYRQILGQKVEFLVSFYNNEISEKSEIFDDQFSVERPDGSNFTLKIRSTKLEDSAMYFCASSGGGQGGNEQFFGPGTRLTVL.

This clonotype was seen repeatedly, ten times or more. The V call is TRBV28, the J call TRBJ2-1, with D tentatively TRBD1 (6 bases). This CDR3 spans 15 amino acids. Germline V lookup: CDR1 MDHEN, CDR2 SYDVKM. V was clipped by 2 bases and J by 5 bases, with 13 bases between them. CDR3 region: CASSLELRTDNEQFF. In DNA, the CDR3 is TGTGCCAGCAGTTTAGAGCTGCGGACAGACAATGAGCAGTTCTTC.

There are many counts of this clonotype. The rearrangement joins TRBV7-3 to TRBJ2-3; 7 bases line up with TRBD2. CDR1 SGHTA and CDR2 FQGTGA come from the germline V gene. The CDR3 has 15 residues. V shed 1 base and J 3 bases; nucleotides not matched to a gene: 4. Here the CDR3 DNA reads TGTGCCAGCAGCTTAATGGGAGGGCCAACAGATACGCAGTATTTT. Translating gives CASSLMGGPTDTQYF. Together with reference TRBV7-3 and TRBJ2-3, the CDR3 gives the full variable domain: GAGVSQTPSNKVTEKGKYVELRCDPISGHTALYWYRQSLGQGPEFLIYFQGTGAADDSGLPNDRFFAVRPEGSVSTLKIQRTERGDSAVYLCASSLMGGPTDTQYFGPGTRLTVL.

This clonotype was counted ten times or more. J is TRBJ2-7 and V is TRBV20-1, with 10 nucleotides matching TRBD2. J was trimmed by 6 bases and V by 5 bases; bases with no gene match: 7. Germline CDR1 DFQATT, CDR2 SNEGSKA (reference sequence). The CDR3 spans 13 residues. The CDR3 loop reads CSARSGRASEQYF. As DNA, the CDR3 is TGCAGTGCTCGGAGCGGGAGGGCCAGCGAGCAGTACTTC.

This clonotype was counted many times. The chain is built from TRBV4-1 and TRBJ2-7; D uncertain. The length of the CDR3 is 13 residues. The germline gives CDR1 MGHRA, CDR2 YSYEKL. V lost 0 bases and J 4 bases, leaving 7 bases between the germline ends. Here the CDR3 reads CASSQDMGYEQYV. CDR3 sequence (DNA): TGCGCCAGCAGCCAAGATATGGGGTACGAGCAGTACGTC.

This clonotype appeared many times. CDR3 DNA sequence: TGTGCCAGCAGCGGGGGCCTAGCGGGAGTCTACAATGAGCAGTTCTTC. Amino acids: CASSGGLAGVYNEQFF. J is TRBJ2-1 and V is TRBV4-2, with 10 bases fitting TRBD2. In germline, CDR1 is LGHNA, CDR2 YNFKEQ. V lost 5 bases to trimming and J lost 3 bases; unmatched junction nucleotides: 7. CDR3 length: 16 amino acids.

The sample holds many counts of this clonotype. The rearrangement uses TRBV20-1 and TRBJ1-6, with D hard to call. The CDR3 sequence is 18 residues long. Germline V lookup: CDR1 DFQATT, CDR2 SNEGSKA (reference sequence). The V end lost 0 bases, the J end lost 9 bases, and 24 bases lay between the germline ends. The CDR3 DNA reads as TGCAGTGCTAGAGATCCCCGGGCCTTTCAATCGGGTGGTTCACCCCTCCACTTT. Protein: CSARDPRAFQSGGSPLHF.

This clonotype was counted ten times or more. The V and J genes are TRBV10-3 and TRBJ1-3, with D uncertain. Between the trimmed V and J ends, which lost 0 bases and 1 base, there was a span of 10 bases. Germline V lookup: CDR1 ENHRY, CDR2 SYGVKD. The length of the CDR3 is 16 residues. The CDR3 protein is CAISESFGQSGNTIYF. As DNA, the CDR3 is TGTGCCATCAGTGAGTCTTTTGGGCAGTCTGGAAACACCATATATTTT.

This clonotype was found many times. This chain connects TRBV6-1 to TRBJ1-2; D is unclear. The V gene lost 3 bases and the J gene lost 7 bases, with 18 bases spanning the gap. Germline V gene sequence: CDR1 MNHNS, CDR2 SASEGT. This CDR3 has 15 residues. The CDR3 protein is CASSETYQQTFGYTF. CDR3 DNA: TGTGCCAGCAGTGAGACATACCAACAGACGTTTGGCTACACCTTC.

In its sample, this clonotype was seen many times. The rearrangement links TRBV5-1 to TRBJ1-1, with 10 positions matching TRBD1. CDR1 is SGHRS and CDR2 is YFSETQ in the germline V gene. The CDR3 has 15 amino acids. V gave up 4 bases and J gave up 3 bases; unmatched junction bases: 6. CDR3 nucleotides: TGCGCCAGCAGCCGATCCGGGACAGGGGACACTGAAGCTTTCTTT. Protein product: CASSRSGTGDTEAFF.

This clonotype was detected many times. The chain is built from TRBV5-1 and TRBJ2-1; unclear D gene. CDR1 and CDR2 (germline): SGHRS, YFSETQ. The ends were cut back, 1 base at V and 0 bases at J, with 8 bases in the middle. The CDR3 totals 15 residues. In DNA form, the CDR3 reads TGCGCCAGCAGCTTGTGGGTAGACTCCTACAATGAGCAGTTCTTC. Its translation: CASSLWVDSYNEQFF.

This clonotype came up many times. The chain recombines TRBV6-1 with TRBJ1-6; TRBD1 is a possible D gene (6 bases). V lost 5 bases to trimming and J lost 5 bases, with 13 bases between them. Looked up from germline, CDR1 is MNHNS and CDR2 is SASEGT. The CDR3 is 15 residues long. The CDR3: CASSPGTYDNSPLHF. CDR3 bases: TGTGCCAGCAGTCCCGGGACATATGATAATTCACCCCTCCACTTT.

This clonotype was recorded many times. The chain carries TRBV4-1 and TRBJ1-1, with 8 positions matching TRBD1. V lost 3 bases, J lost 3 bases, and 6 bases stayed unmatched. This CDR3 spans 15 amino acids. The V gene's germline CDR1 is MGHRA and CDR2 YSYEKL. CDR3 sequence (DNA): TGCGCCAGCAGCCAGGTACAGGGGGGTTACACTGAAGCTTTCTTT. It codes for CASSQVQGGYTEAFF.

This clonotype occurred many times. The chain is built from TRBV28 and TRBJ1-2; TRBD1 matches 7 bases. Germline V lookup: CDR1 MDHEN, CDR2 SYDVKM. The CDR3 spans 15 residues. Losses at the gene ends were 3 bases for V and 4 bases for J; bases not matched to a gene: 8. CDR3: CASSFVLGTAYGYTF. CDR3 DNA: TGTGCCAGCAGTTTTGTTTTGGGGACAGCCTATGGCTACACCTTC.

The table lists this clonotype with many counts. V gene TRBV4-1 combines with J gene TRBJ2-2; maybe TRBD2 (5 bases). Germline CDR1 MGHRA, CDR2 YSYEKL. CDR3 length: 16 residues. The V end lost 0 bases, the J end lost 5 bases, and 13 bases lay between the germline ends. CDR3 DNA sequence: TGCGCCAGCAGCCAAGACCCCCGGGGTCGAACCGGGGAGCTGTTTTTT. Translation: CASSQDPRGRTGELFF.